The clone carrying this T cell receptor (beta chain) came up many times. Its antigen is as yet unknown. The entry originates in a study of T cells in Graves' hyperthyroidism and ophthalmopathy. Study-level points and caveats: Appearing also in blood were most of the thyroid clonotypes expanded above 0.001.

The CDR3 is 15 amino acids. In germline, CDR1 is SGHRS, CDR2 YFSETQ. Between the trimmed V and J ends, which lost 2 bases and 1 base, there was a span of 12 bases. TCR beta CDR3 regions were amplified from RNA transcripts. The study used the HTBI primer set for a first-round RT-PCR of the TCR CDR3. TCRdb ran MiXCR on the multiplex PCR reads and lists one entry per CDR3 protein. The sample lists a few hundred thousand distinct CDR3 sequences, roughly an eighth seen once, with roughly 17% in the top ten. The receptor comes from a woman aged 18 to 35 with Graves' hyperthyroidism. The sequenced material came from blood. This sequence joins TRBV5-1 and TRBJ1-2; D is perhaps TRBD1 (5 bases). Here the CDR3 reads CASSFQGRSNYGYTF. Here the CDR3 DNA reads TGCGCCAGCAGCTTCCAGGGTAGGAGTAACTATGGCTACACCTTC.